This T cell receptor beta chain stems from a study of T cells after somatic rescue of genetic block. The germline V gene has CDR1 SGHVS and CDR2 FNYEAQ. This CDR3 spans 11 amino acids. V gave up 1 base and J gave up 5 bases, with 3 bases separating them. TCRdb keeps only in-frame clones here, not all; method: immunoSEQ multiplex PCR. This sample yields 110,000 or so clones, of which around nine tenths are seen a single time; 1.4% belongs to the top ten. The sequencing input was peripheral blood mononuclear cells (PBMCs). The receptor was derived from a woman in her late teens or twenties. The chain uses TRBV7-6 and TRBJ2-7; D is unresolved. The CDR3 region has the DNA TGTGCCAGCAGCTTAGGGGACGAGCAGTACTTC. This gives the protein CASSLGDEQYF.